This TCR beta chain was recovered during a study of blood T cell repertoires in COVID-19 (dated by TCRdb to 2020 to 2021). Regarding the research as a whole: Samples from collaborators originated in the United States, Italy and Spain and spanned both the acute and convalescent phases of COVID-19. Nearly every sample came with metadata listing a de-identified subject ID, COVID-19 status, age in years and sex. The prospective study material was composed of cDNA or gDNA derived from T cells, B-cell-depleted T cells, or PBMCs. The repertoires were made available in a free public database intended to serve as a resource for research on the immune response to SARS-CoV-2. Where HLA class I and class II types were available, the types were taken from metadata supplied by the sample provider, not from assay-based typing. The dataset comprised deeply sampled blood TCRbeta repertoires from subjects exposed to, actively infected with, or recovered from COVID-19. Samples came from the ongoing ImmuneRACE study (first 160 participants) plus 1,254 subjects from 6 global collaborators. Broader findings and caveats from the paper: How much clinical and demographic metadata was included differed by source and by participant, and the metadata was provided uncurated.

Each collaborating institution followed its own protocols to collect whole blood in K2EDTA tubes. For TCRbeta analysis, collaborators shipped samples as frozen whole blood, isolated PBMCs, or DNA extracted from either of those sample types. A note on this clone: Its target antigen remains unknown. No much larger clonotype is one base removed from it; base qualities were not supplied.

The germline V gene yields SGHRS for CDR1 and YFSETQ for CDR2. The CDR3 covers 18 residues, taking in both the cysteine and the phenylalanine. Only the CDR3 DNA is retained, 54 bases long and in frame from the first base. The germline V and J ends show losses of 3 bases and 4 bases respectively, and no gene match explains 10 bases of the junction. The immunoSEQ Assay, a bias-controlled multiplex PCR, was used to amplify TCRbeta CDR3 regions from genomic DNA. The authors processed their data as follows. The number of nucleated cells in each sample was estimated from the amplification of reference gene primers within the assay. To quantify the absolute abundance of each unique TCRbeta CDR3 rearrangement, sequence reads were collapsed and filtered. For each sample, productive Simpson clonality was calculated as the square root of Simpson's diversity index across productive rearrangements. What TCRdb holds here is the immuneACCESS table cut down to in-frame rearrangements. Part of the clones is not present; checked against another copy, under half of the missing clones reflect an unresolved V gene, and the others are unexplained. Clonal size and the V and J genes are those of that table, whereas D and trimming came from the DNA. For this sample there are 80,000 or so clones; more than 75% appear just once. The ten top clones hold approximately 7.3% of the sample.

The chain employs TRBV5-1 and TRBJ2-2, and TRBD2 matches 12 of the central bases. Sample: peripheral blood. The clonotype was recovered from a human donor in a cohort sampled during active COVID-19. The CDR3 reads CASSSGTSGPRSTGELFF. At the DNA level, the sequence is TGCGCCAGCAGCTCAGGGACTAGCGGGCCGAGGAGCACCGGGGAGCTGTTTTTT.